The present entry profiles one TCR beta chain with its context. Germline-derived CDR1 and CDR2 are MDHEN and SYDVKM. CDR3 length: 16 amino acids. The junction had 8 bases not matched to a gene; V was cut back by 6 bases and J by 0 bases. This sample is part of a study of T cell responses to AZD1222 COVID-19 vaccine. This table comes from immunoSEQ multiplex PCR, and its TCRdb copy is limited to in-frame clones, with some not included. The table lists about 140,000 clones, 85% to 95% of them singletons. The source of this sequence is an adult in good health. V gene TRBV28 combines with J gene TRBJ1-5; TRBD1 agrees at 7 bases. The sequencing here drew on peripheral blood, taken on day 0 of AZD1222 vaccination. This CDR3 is CASRPLTGISNQPQHF. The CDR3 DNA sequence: TGTGCCAGCAGACCTCTGACAGGGATTAGCAATCAGCCCCAGCATTTT.